A selection of T cell receptor beta chains follows, all from one sample in a study of T cells after yellow fever vaccination. TCRdb reprocessed the 5' RACE reads with MiXCR, giving one entry per CDR3 protein. The sample shows about 430,000 distinct CDR3 sequences, around 19% of them seen only once. The sequenced sample was PBMCs, obtained before the yellow fever booster vaccination. These receptors all stem from a man aged 18 to 30 who received the YFV17D yellow fever vaccine. The conserved cysteine and the conserved F or W are not part of the CDR3 here. The order of the fields is CDR3 protein, CDR3 length, D gene, V gene. The D gene is left open where the match is weak.

ASSLARQGDYGYT	13	TRBD1	TRBV5-5
ASSQVGAGGYNVLT	14	.	TRBV4-1
ASSLRVRDRGSYEQY	15	TRBD1	TRBV7-9
ASSFGMEGTGKKLF	14	TRBD1	TRBV12-3/TRBV12-4
ASSPRGGTGQY	11	TRBD2	TRBV7-2
ASSQVWGVEQY	11	.	TRBV4-3
ASSLIGGGNNYGYT	14	.	TRBV7-2
ASSFSSGGNYNEQF	14	TRBD2	TRBV5-4
ASSLISGGTGELF	13	TRBD2	TRBV11-2
ASSSTGGQHETQY	13	.	TRBV9
ASSLGPLMNTEAF	13	.	TRBV7-6
ASSYEGKQPQH	11	.	TRBV6-2/TRBV6-3
SVGQGTRAEAF	11	TRBD1	TRBV29-1
ASSDPTTSSTDTQY	14	.	TRBV6-2/TRBV6-3
ASSEETSYNSPLH	13	.	TRBV25-1